Listed below are T cell receptor beta chains from one sample, sequenced in a study of shared clonotypes between healthy human individuals. The data were produced by immunoSEQ multiplex PCR, yet TCRdb's version contains in-frame clones alone and is incomplete. The repertoire holds around 1.6 million clones, 95% to 99% seen once, with about 0.42% in the top ten. The source material was naive CD4+ T cells sorted from blood. The receptor set was obtained from a man aged 30-40 years in good health. Both conserved end residues are part of each CDR3. A D gene is named only where the DNA matches it firmly. Some rows have no size entry. The others give once, few or many, or a class for an expanded clone.

TRBV28	.	TRBJ1-5	.	CASSLRPQHF	TGTGCCAGCAGTTTACGGCCCCAGCATTTT
TRBV7-2	.	TRBJ2-3	.	CASSEQVSSGTDTQYF	TGTGCCAGCAGTGAACAGGTATCTTCTGGCACAGATACGCAGTATTTT
TRBV10-3	.	TRBJ2-7	.	CAIRAGQSYEQYF	TGTGCCATCAGGGCGGGACAGAGCTACGAGCAGTACTTC
TRBV6-5	.	TRBJ2-5	.	CASSYSKREQETQYF	TGTGCCAGCAGTTACTCGAAGCGAGAACAAGAGACCCAGTACTTC
TRBV30	TRBD1	TRBJ1-4	.	CALGGQGYEKLFF	TGTGCCTTGGGGGGACAGGGCTATGAAAAACTGTTTTTT
TRBV7-2	TRBD2	TRBJ2-3	.	CASSSGLAGVYDTQYF	TGTGCCAGCAGCTCCGGACTAGCGGGAGTATATGATACGCAGTATTTT
TRBV27	.	TRBJ1-2	.	CASSLRGRYGYTF	TGTGCCAGCAGTTTAAGGGGAAGGTATGGCTACACCTTC
TRBV6-1	TRBD2	TRBJ2-3	.	CASTLLGGGTDTQYF	TGTGCCAGCACCTTGTTGGGGGGGGGCACAGATACGCAGTATTTT
TRBV5-4	.	TRBJ2-3	.	CASSLGVQYSVDTQYF	TGTGCCAGCAGCTTGGGGGTCCAGTATTCGGTCGATACGCAGTATTTT
TRBV5-1	.	TRBJ1-1	.	CASSLGTASGTEAFF	TGCGCCAGCAGCTTGGGGACAGCCTCGGGCACTGAAGCTTTCTTT
TRBV10-1	.	TRBJ1-5	.	CASSPYRELNNQPQHF	TGCGCCAGCAGTCCGTACAGGGAATTGAACAATCAGCCCCAGCATTTT
TRBV28	.	TRBJ1-1	.	CASSRAGSMNTEAFF	TGTGCCAGCAGCAGGGCAGGTTCCATGAACACTGAAGCTTTCTTT
TRBV18	TRBD2	TRBJ2-7	.	CASSTSGSYEQYF	TGTGCCAGCTCAACAAGCGGGAGCTACGAGCAGTACTTC
TRBV14	TRBD1	TRBJ2-7	.	CASSLRTGWTYEQYF	TGTGCCAGCAGCCTCCGGACAGGGTGGACCTACGAGCAGTACTTC
TRBV6-4	TRBD1	TRBJ2-3	.	CASSALGTASTDTQYF	TGTGCCAGCAGTGCCCTCGGGACAGCTAGCACAGATACGCAGTATTTT
TRBV11-2	.	TRBJ1-4	.	CASSLRQGLEKLFF	TGTGCCAGCAGCCTCAGGCAGGGACTCGAAAAACTGTTTTTT
TRBV9	.	TRBJ2-3	.	CASSMSGTDTQYF	TGTGCCAGCAGTATGAGTGGGACAGATACGCAGTATTTT
TRBV7-7	.	TRBJ2-3	once	CASSHLVDTQYF	TGTGCCAGCAGCCATCTGGTTGATACGCAGTATTTT
TRBV6-5	.	TRBJ2-2	.	CASSYRQFANTGELFF	TGTGCCAGCAGTTACAGGCAGTTCGCGAACACCGGGGAGCTGTTTTTT
TRBV9	.	TRBJ2-5	.	CASSVDLGLQTQYF	TGTGCCAGCAGCGTAGATTTGGGCCTGCAGACCCAGTACTTC
TRBV2	.	TRBJ2-3	.	CASNGGLSTDTQYF	TGTGCCAGCAACGGGGGACTGAGTACAGATACGCAGTATTTT
TRBV30	TRBD1	TRBJ1-6	.	CAWNPDRAWRGAPLHF	TGTGCCTGGAACCCGGACAGGGCGTGGCGTGGGGCACCCCTCCACTTT
TRBV5-1	.	TRBJ2-7	few	CASSSQGSSYEQYF	TGCGCCAGCAGCTCACAGGGTTCCTCCTACGAGCAGTACTTC
TRBV29-1	.	TRBJ2-3	.	CSVRVVDTQYF	TGCAGCGTGAGAGTGGTAGATACGCAGTATTTT
TRBV6-1	TRBD2	TRBJ2-1	.	CATRLAGGNEQFF	TGTGCCACCAGACTAGCGGGAGGCAATGAGCAGTTCTTC
TRBV6-5	TRBD1	TRBJ2-7	.	CASSQGPLYEQYF	TGTGCCAGCTCACAGGGGCCCCTCTACGAGCAGTACTTC
TRBV5-1	TRBD2	TRBJ2-7	.	CASSLAAFSSGKYEQYF	TGCGCCAGCAGCTTGGCCGCTTTTTCTAGCGGGAAGTACGAGCAGTACTTC
TRBV9	TRBD1	TRBJ2-1	.	CASSVAGTASYNEQFF	TGTGCCAGCAGCGTAGCCGGGACAGCCTCCTACAATGAGCAGTTCTTC
TRBV18	.	TRBJ2-2	.	CASSRGHWRSSGELFF	TGTGCCAGCTCTCGGGGACATTGGCGATCGAGCGGGGAGCTGTTTTTT
TRBV4-3	.	TRBJ2-5	.	CASSQTTEGLGTQYF	TGCGCCAGCAGCCAAACGACGGAAGGGTTAGGGACCCAGTACTTC
TRBV19	.	TRBJ1-5	.	CASSIQFLGGDQPQHF	TGTGCCAGTAGTATTCAGTTTTTGGGGGGTGATCAGCCCCAGCATTTT
TRBV28	.	TRBJ2-1	.	CASSSVGVSYNEQFF	TGTGCCAGCAGTTCTGTAGGGGTTTCCTACAATGAGCAGTTCTTC
TRBV19	.	TRBJ2-2	.	CASSIPSNTGELFF	TGTGCCAGTAGTATTCCAAGTAACACCGGGGAGCTGTTTTTT
TRBV19	.	TRBJ1-3	.	CASRDLSTGNTIYF	TGTGCCAGTCGGGACCTATCCACGGGAAACACCATATATTTT
TRBV18	.	TRBJ1-5	.	CASSSGPWGYKGDQPQHF	TGTGCCAGCTCATCAGGACCGTGGGGATACAAAGGGGATCAGCCCCAGCATTTT
TRBV14	.	TRBJ2-2	.	CASSQVVGANTGELFF	TGTGCCAGCAGCCAGGTGGTAGGGGCGAACACCGGGGAGCTGTTTTTT
TRBV6-1	.	TRBJ1-4	.	CASSEALGQGREKLFF	TGTGCCAGCAGTGAAGCGCTTGGGCAGGGTCGCGAAAAACTGTTTTTT
TRBV6-5	.	TRBJ2-5	.	CASSQRGETQYF	TGTGCCAGCAGCCAACGGGGGGAGACCCAGTACTTC
TRBV6-1	.	TRBJ1-1	.	CASSDSWKNTEAFF	TGTGCCAGCAGTGACAGTTGGAAGAACACTGAAGCTTTCTTT
TRBV28	TRBD1	TRBJ2-6	.	CASSRDRELTGANVLTF	TGTGCCAGCAGTCGGGACAGGGAACTAACTGGGGCCAACGTCCTGACTTTC
TRBV14	.	TRBJ2-5	.	CASSQAGAPETQYF	TGTGCCAGCAGCCAAGCGGGGGCACCGGAGACCCAGTACTTC
TRBV27	.	TRBJ1-2	.	CASSLHSGSYGYTF	TGTGCCAGCAGTTTGCATTCGGGTTCCTATGGCTACACCTTC
TRBV5-1	TRBD2	TRBJ2-7	.	CASSSGLAASYEQYF	TGCGCCAGCAGTTCCGGACTAGCGGCCTCCTACGAGCAGTACTTC
TRBV29-1	.	TRBJ2-7	.	CSVWGDSYEQYF	TGCAGCGTTTGGGGTGACTCCTACGAGCAGTACTTC
TRBV6-1	.	TRBJ1-5	.	CASSAMTAANQPQHF	TGTGCCAGCAGTGCTATGACAGCGGCTAATCAGCCCCAGCATTTT
TRBV5-4	TRBD2	TRBJ2-7	.	CASSEGLAASYEQYF	TGTGCCAGCAGCGAGGGACTAGCGGCCTCCTACGAGCAGTACTTC